The present T cell receptor (beta chain) was sequenced within a study of cytomegalovirus exposure and HLA in healthy donors. Overall study findings and caveats: A later analysis revealed that TCR association rates differed between HLA loci, peaking at DRB1 and bottoming out at HLA-C.

As for this clone: As yet, its antigen is unknown.

The trim removed 0 bases at V and 4 bases at J, leaving 5 bases unmatched. The CDR3 is 16 residues long. Germline lookup yields CDR1 SGHRS and CDR2 YFSETQ. PCR was performed using 60 Vbeta and 13 Jbeta primers. In the authors' methods: Around 83 million unique TCR beta chains, some 9.9 million shared, were counted in a later analysis. Clones were read by immunoSEQ multiplex PCR, and TCRdb kept only the in-frame ones, dropping some. D and trimming were read from the DNA, whereas the V and J calls and clone size are those reported in that table. Its clone listing holds 40,000 to 65,000 clones. This clonotype was obtained from a middle-aged man in good health and CMV-seropositive. Sequenced: PBMCs. The genes are TRBV5-1 and TRBJ2-1; 9 nucleotides match TRBD2. CDR3: CASSLGWTSVYNEQFF. The DNA for the CDR3 is TGCGCCAGCAGCTTGGGTTGGACTAGCGTATACAATGAGCAGTTCTTC.